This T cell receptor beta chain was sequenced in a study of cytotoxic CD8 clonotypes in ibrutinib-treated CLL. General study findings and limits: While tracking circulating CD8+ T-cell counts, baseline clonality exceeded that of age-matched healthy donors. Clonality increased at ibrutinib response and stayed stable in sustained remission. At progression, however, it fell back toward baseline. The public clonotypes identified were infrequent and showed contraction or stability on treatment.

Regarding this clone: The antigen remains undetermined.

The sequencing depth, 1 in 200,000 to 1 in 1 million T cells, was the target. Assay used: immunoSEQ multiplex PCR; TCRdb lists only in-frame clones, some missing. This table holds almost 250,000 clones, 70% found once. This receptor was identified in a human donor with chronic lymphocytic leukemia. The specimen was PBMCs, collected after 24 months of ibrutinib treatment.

In DNA form, the CDR3 reads TGTGCCAGCTCACCGGTCCAGGGGGTAGACAATCAGCCCCAGCATTTT. Translating gives CASSPVQGVDNQPQHF. V gene TRBV18 combines with J gene TRBJ1-5; 7 nucleotides line up with TRBD1. V lost 3 bases and J lost 3; bases outside the gene matches: 8. Germline-derived CDR1 and CDR2 are KGHSH and LQKENI. This CDR3 spans 16 amino acids.